Listed here are 14 T cell receptor beta chains from one sample, sequenced in a study of CD8+ T cells in alopecia areata. As to treatment: oral pan-JAK inhibitor, 5-10 mg twice daily. RNA, once extracted, was reverse transcribed into cDNA for use as the sequencing template. The repertoire was sequenced with immunoSEQ multiplex PCR; TCRdb's copy has only in-frame clones and lacks some. The repertoire has some 190,000 clones, roughly 46% of them found once; the top ten carry 9.5% to 13%. Here the sequenced sample was CD8+ T cells sorted from blood, taken at roughly week 53, from a patient treated with tofacitinib. The source is a human donor with alopecia areata.

The sample holds a few counts of this clone. The rearrangement joins TRBV5-6 to TRBJ1-5, with D unclear. Deletions cut 0 bases from V and 2 bases from J, with 9 bases between. CDR1 and CDR2 (germline): SGHDT, YYEEEE. The CDR3 sequence is 15 residues long. This CDR3 is CASSLGDHGNQPQHF. In DNA form, the CDR3 reads TGTGCCAGCAGCTTGGGGGATCATGGCAATCAGCCCCAGCATTTT.

The chain uses TRBV30 and TRBJ2-7; TRBD2 is a possible D gene (6 bases). CDR3 length: 16 residues. Per the germline V gene, CDR1 is GTSNPN and CDR2 is SVGIG (reference sequence). Trimming removed 2 bases at V and 4 bases at J, with 21 bases between. This chain's CDR3 is CAWSPLAGQGSYEQYF. The CDR3 bases are TGTGCCTGGAGTCCCCTGGCGGGGCAGGGCAGTTACGAGCAGTACTTC.

This chain joins TRBV7-2 and TRBJ2-1, with 9 bases identical to TRBD2. The CDR3 sequence is 15 residues long. V lost 5 bases to trimming and J lost 6 bases; unmatched junction nucleotides: 8. Germline lookup yields CDR1 SGHTA and CDR2 FQGNSA. CDR3 nucleotides: TGTGCCAGCAGCCCCACGGGACTAGCAGGCAATGAGCAGTTCTTC. Residues: CASSPTGLAGNEQFF.

This clone has a handful of counts. Here the CDR3 DNA reads TGCGCCAGCAGCCAAGAAAGGGGTATCTATGGCTACACCTTC. Encoded protein: CASSQERGIYGYTF. The V call is TRBV4-3, the J call TRBJ1-2; TRBD1 is a possible D gene (5 bases). The CDR3 runs 14 residues. Trimming removed 0 bases from V and 4 bases from J, with 9 bases in between. Germline-derived CDR1 and CDR2 are LGHNA and YSLEER.

The chain links TRBV5-4 to TRBJ2-7; D gene uncertain. Germline V lookup: CDR1 SGHNT, CDR2 YYREEE (reference sequence). Trimming removed 4 bases from V and 0 bases from J, with 5 bases in between. The CDR3 has 12 amino acids. CDR3 DNA sequence: TGTGCCAGCAGCCAGGACTCCTACGAGCAGTACTTC. It specifies CASSQDSYEQYF.

CDR3 in amino acids: CASSLRDRGPANYGYTF. CDR3 sequence (DNA): TGTGCCAGCAGCTTAAGGGACAGGGGACCAGCTAACTATGGCTACACCTTC. The V call is TRBV7-9, the J call TRBJ1-2; 10 bases match TRBD1. Germline V gene sequence: CDR1 SEHNR, CDR2 FQNEAQ (reference sequence). V trimming: 2 bases; J trimming: 0 bases; junction bases outside the gene matches: 6. CDR3 size: 17 residues.

The J gene is TRBJ1-1, the V gene TRBV7-2; the match to TRBD1 covers 8 bases. The CDR3 has 15 residues. J was trimmed by 6 bases and V by 5 bases; bases with no gene match: 11. Germline V lookup: CDR1 SGHTA, CDR2 FQGNSA. CDR3 in amino acids: CASSLLVTGGPEAFF. DNA for the CDR3: TGTGCCAGCAGCCTCCTAGTCACAGGGGGACCTGAAGCTTTCTTT. The variable domain in full, completed from reference TRBV7-2 and TRBJ1-1, reads GAGVSQSPSNKVTEKGKDVELRCDPISGHTALYWYRQSLGQGLEFLIYFQGNSAPDKSGLPSDRFSAERTGGSVSTLTIQRTQQEDSAVYLCASSLLVTGGPEAFFGQGTRLTVV.

The chain couples TRBV5-4 to TRBJ2-2; 9 positions match TRBD1. Germline V gene lookup returns CDR1 SGHNT and CDR2 YYREEE (reference sequence). This CDR3 is 14 amino acids long. V was clipped by 5 bases and J by 7 bases; unmatched bases: 6. For the CDR3, the DNA is TGTGCCAGCAGGAACAGGGGGCTGAACGGGGAGCTGTTTTTT. It translates to CASRNRGLNGELFF. Supplemented by reference TRBV5-4 and TRBJ2-2, the full variable domain reads ETGVTQSPTHLIKTRGQQVTLRCSSQSGHNTVSWYQQALGQGPQFIFQYYREEENGRGNFPPRFSGLQFPNYSSELNVNALELDDSALYLCASRNRGLNGELFFGEGSRLTVL.

The table lists this clone with a few counts. The V call is TRBV6-6, the J call TRBJ1-1; 7 bases align to TRBD1. The CDR3 covers 14 residues. The junction had 8 bases not matched to a gene; V was cut back by 7 bases and J by 3 bases. Germline assignment: CDR1 MNHNY and CDR2 SVGAGI (reference sequence). CDR3 region: CASTPHDRDTEAFF. The CDR3 DNA follows: TGTGCCAGCACCCCCCACGACAGGGACACTGAAGCTTTCTTT.

There are a few counts of this clone. The chain uses TRBV27 and TRBJ1-2; unclear D gene. V lost 8 bases to trimming and J lost 8 bases, with 18 bases between them. The germline gives CDR1 MNHEY, CDR2 SMNVEV (reference sequence). The CDR3 runs to 13 residues. CDR3 sequence (DNA): TGTGCCAGCTACGGCTCCTTCAGACGCGGCTACACCTTC. It is translated as CASYGSFRRGYTF.

The chain recombines TRBV7-3 with TRBJ2-6; the D gene is possibly TRBD1 (5 bases). With 5 bases removed from V and 1 base from J, the gap between germline ends came to 9 bases. The CDR3 loop spans 15 amino acids. The germline CDR1 and CDR2 sequences are SGHTA and FQGTGA. The CDR3 is CASSPGQSGANVLTF. CDR3 DNA: TGTGCCAGCAGCCCAGGGCAGTCTGGGGCCAACGTCCTGACTTTC.

The chain employs TRBV14 and TRBJ2-1; D is unresolved. This CDR3 contains 15 residues. V was trimmed by 2 bases and J by 4 bases, leaving 12 bases between them. CDR1 is SGHDN and CDR2 is FVKESK in the germline V gene. The CDR3 region has the DNA TGTGCCAGCAGCCAAATGCCACCCCCTTACAATGAGCAGTTCTTC. Translation: CASSQMPPPYNEQFF.

The genes are TRBV7-9 and TRBJ2-1; D is perhaps TRBD2 (6 bases). From germline, CDR1 is SEHNR and CDR2 FQNEAQ (reference sequence). CDR3 length: 17 residues. Trimming left V 1 base short and J 3 bases short, with 16 bases between. The CDR3 sequence is CASSLERAVPLYNEQFF. The CDR3, as DNA: TGTGCCAGCAGCTTAGAGCGGGCCGTACCGCTCTACAATGAGCAGTTCTTC.

This clone came up a few times. DNA of the CDR3: TGCAGCGCCTCTTCGGATACGCAGTATTTT. Its translation is CSASSDTQYF. V and J are TRBV29-1 and TRBJ2-3, with D unresolved. The CDR3 consists of 10 residues. Trimming left V 7 bases short and J 6 bases short, with 8 bases between. The germline gives CDR1 SQVTM, CDR2 ANQGSEA.